The 25 T cell receptor beta chains presented below share a single source sample, sequenced in a study of T-cell reconstitution after alpha-beta-depleted transplantation in children. Unique molecular identifiers were incorporated into the prepared TCRbeta library. TCRdb itself ran the PCR reads through MiXCR, one entry per CDR3 protein. The sample shows approximately 83,000 distinct CDR3 sequences, more than 10% of them seen only once. The specimen was PBMCs from the stem cell graft donor, collected from the stem cell graft. Every receptor here comes from a human donor who donated a stem cell graft to a child with inherited bone marrow failure.

This clonotype was recorded a few times. CDR3 sequence reads: CASSSRTTNEKLFF. In DNA form, the CDR3 reads TGTGCCAGCAGCTCCCGTACAACTAATGAAAAACTGTTTTTT. The chain uses TRBV7-9 and TRBJ1-4; D not certain. Trimming took off 4 bases at V and 0 bases at J, with 6 bases between the two ends. Germline CDR1 reads SEHNR; CDR2 reads FQNEAQ (reference sequence). This CDR3 contains 14 residues.

The sample holds many counts of this clonotype. The V gene is TRBV27, the J gene TRBJ2-2; tentatively, D is TRBD2 (6 bases). Trimming pared 3 bases from V and 6 bases from J, leaving 11 bases between. CDR3 length: 14 amino acids. Germline values: CDR1 MNHEY, CDR2 SMNVEV (reference sequence). The DNA of the CDR3 is TGTGCCAGCAGTTTTTCACGACTAGCCGGGGAGCTGTTTTTT. Its protein is CASSFSRLAGELFF.

This clonotype has a count of ten or more. The chain links TRBV5-1 to TRBJ1-6; TRBD1 might be the D (5 bases). With 0 bases removed from V and 10 bases from J, the gap between germline ends came to 14 bases. CDR1 and CDR2 (germline): SGHRS, YFSETQ. The CDR3 consists of 15 residues. CDR3 coding DNA: TGCGCCAGCAGCTTGGACCCCACAGGAGAATCACCCCTCCACTTT. Amino acid sequence: CASSLDPTGESPLHF.

This clonotype came up a few times. The V and J genes are TRBV7-2 and TRBJ2-5; 11 bases line up with TRBD2. The CDR3 loop spans 17 amino acids. With 5 bases clipped from V and 2 bases from J, the junction kept 10 bases outside the gene matches. CDR1 and CDR2 from the germline V gene are SGHTA and FQGNSA. Here the CDR3 reads CASSPTSGGYFQETQYF. In DNA, the CDR3 is TGTGCCAGCAGCCCAACTAGCGGGGGATACTTTCAAGAGACCCAGTACTTC.

Ten or more counts support this clonotype. The chain joins TRBV7-9 to TRBJ1-1, with a possible D match to TRBD1 (6 bases). Germline CDR1 reads SEHNR; CDR2 reads FQNEAQ (reference sequence). Trimming stripped 5 bases from V and 1 base from J, with 14 bases between. This CDR3 is built from 15 residues. The CDR3 bases are TGTGCCAGCAGCGCCCCAGGGGTCGGGAACACTGAAGCTTTCTTT. Translated: CASSAPGVGNTEAFF.

V is TRBV7-6 and J is TRBJ2-1, with D possibly being TRBD1 (6 bases). Trimming removed 2 bases at V and 5 bases at J, with 19 bases between. The length of the CDR3 is 17 residues. CDR1 and CDR2 from the germline V gene are SGHVS and FNYEAQ. CDR3 DNA: TGTGCCAGCAGCTTAACAGGTCGACAGGTTCCTAACAATGAGCAGTTCTTC. This sequence encodes CASSLTGRQVPNNEQFF.

This clonotype has at least ten counts. This chain joins TRBV5-1 and TRBJ2-7; 11 nucleotides agree with TRBD1. The CDR3 spans 14 residues. Unmatched junction bases numbered 7, after V lost 4 bases and J lost 7 bases. CDR1 and CDR2 (germline): SGHRS, YFSETQ. CDR3 protein: CASSPRTGGGEQYF. Written as DNA, the CDR3 is TGCGCCAGCAGCCCCCGGACAGGGGGCGGAGAGCAGTACTTC.

This clonotype was seen repeatedly, ten times or more. The CDR3 sequence: CASSLVAVTGNEQFF. The CDR3 DNA reads as TGCGCCAGCAGCTTGGTGGCAGTGACAGGCAATGAGCAGTTCTTC. The V and J genes are TRBV5-1 and TRBJ2-1; a possible D gene is TRBD1 (6 bases). In germline, CDR1 is SGHRS, CDR2 YFSETQ. V lost 0 bases, J lost 6 bases, and 13 bases lay in between. This CDR3 has 15 amino acids.

This clonotype was seen repeatedly, ten times or more. The chain links TRBV7-6 to TRBJ1-4; the D is unclear. With 4 bases removed from V and 1 base from J, the gap between germline ends came to 13 bases. This CDR3 has 16 residues. CDR1 is SGHVS, CDR2 FNYEAQ, per germline. CDR3 amino acids: CASSSRPGLTNEKLFF. The CDR3 DNA follows: TGTGCCAGCAGCTCACGCCCTGGGCTAACTAATGAAAAACTGTTTTTT.

This clonotype came up many times. This chain joins TRBV5-5 and TRBJ2-7, with TRBD2 as a possible D gene (6 bases). This CDR3 region has 14 residues. Trimming took off 0 bases at V and 0 bases at J, with 7 bases between the two ends. The germline V gene encodes CDR1 SGHKS and CDR2 YYEKEE (reference sequence). The CDR3 region is CASSLVSGSYEQYF. CDR3 nucleotide sequence: TGTGCCAGCAGCTTGGTTAGCGGCTCCTACGAGCAGTACTTC.

The chain has TRBV4-3 and TRBJ2-3; 8 bases align to TRBD1. V dropped 3 bases and J dropped 3; count of bases not matched to a gene: 5. This CDR3 is built from 15 residues. The germline V gene has CDR1 LGHNA and CDR2 YSLEER. CDR3 residues: CASSHLDRATDTQYF. CDR3 sequence (DNA): TGCGCCAGCAGCCATCTGGACAGGGCAACAGATACGCAGTATTTT.

This clonotype has a count of ten or more. The J gene is TRBJ2-5, the V gene TRBV7-6; a possible D gene is TRBD1 (6 bases). CDR1 and CDR2 (germline): SGHVS, FNYEAQ. The CDR3 sequence is 15 residues long. Between the trimmed V and J ends, which lost 1 base and 5 bases, there was a span of 14 bases. The CDR3 coding sequence is TGTGCCAGCAGCTTAGTGGGGCGAAGGGGGGAGACCCAGTACTTC. It codes for CASSLVGRRGETQYF.

The chain recombines TRBV6-2 or TRBV6-3 with TRBJ2-5; 10 positions agree with TRBD2. From germline, CDR1 is MNHEY and CDR2 SVGEGT. Trimming removed 0 bases from V and 5 bases from J; junction bases left unmatched: 3. CDR3 length: 15 amino acids. The CDR3 DNA reads TGTGCCAGCAGTTACTCGCTAGCGGGGGTTGAGACCCAGTACTTC. It encodes CASSYSLAGVETQYF.

The chain employs TRBV4-2 and TRBJ2-7, with TRBD2 identical over 10 bases. From germline, CDR1 is LGHNA and CDR2 YNFKEQ. J gave up 5 bases and V 2 bases, and 9 bases lay outside the gene matches. This CDR3 has 16 amino acids. CDR3 region: CASSQRLAGASDEQYF. CDR3 nucleotides: TGTGCCAGCAGCCAACGGCTAGCGGGAGCATCGGACGAGCAGTACTTC.

Many counts were recorded for this clonotype. This chain joins TRBV3-1 and TRBJ1-1; D gene uncertain. The CDR3 contains 16 residues. V dropped 8 bases and J dropped 1 base, with 20 bases sitting between them. Germline CDR1 LGHDT, CDR2 YNNKEL (reference sequence). The CDR3: CASDRSGGKRNTEAFF. As DNA, the CDR3 is TGTGCCAGCGATCGTAGCGGAGGGAAGAGGAACACTGAAGCTTTCTTT.

This clonotype was seen at least ten times. CDR3 sequence (DNA): TGTGCCAGCAGCGAAGGGTTCTCCTACGAGCAGTACTTC. As protein: CASSEGFSYEQYF. The chain has TRBV7-9 and TRBJ2-7; D gene ambiguous. Germline CDR1 is SEHNR and CDR2 is FQNEAQ (reference sequence). This CDR3 has 13 residues. V lost 5 bases, J lost 0 bases, and 8 bases lay in between.

This clonotype was counted many times. The V gene is TRBV7-2, the J gene TRBJ2-5; tentatively, D is TRBD2 (5 bases). The V end was cut by 4 bases, the J end by 4 bases, with 10 bases between. Germline CDR1 SGHTA, CDR2 FQGNSA. CDR3 length: 13 residues. Here the CDR3 reads CASSSGIRETQYF. The CDR3 coding sequence is TGTGCCAGCAGCTCCGGGATAAGAGAGACCCAGTACTTC.

The sample holds many counts of this clonotype. The chain is built from TRBV11-2 and TRBJ2-1, with 10 bases fitting TRBD1. In germline, CDR1 is SGHAT, CDR2 FQNNGV. This CDR3 has 14 residues. The trim removed 4 bases at V and 9 bases at J, leaving 6 bases unmatched. This CDR3 reads CASSWDRGDTEQFF. As DNA, the CDR3 is TGTGCCAGCAGCTGGGACAGGGGCGATACTGAGCAGTTCTTC.

This clonotype has ten or more counts. J is TRBJ1-6 and V is TRBV4-3; 7 nucleotides align to TRBD1. The CDR3 is made up of 16 amino acids. From germline, CDR1 is LGHNA and CDR2 YSLEER. V lost 0 bases to trimming and J lost 10 bases; unmatched junction nucleotides: 9. The CDR3 nucleotides are TGCGCCAGCAGCCAAGATCTCAGGGGGGTAGGATCACCCCTCCACTTT. It codes for CASSQDLRGVGSPLHF.

This clonotype was picked up many times. The chain links TRBV5-1 to TRBJ2-1; TRBD2 agrees at 8 bases. The V gene's germline CDR1 is SGHRS and CDR2 YFSETQ. J lost 6 bases, V lost 0 bases, and 8 bases had no gene match. CDR3 length: 16 residues. For the CDR3, the DNA is TGCGCCAGCAGCTTGGCCCCGCGGGGGGTGCCCAATGAGCAGTTCTTC. It yields the protein CASSLAPRGVPNEQFF.

This clonotype was seen repeatedly, ten times or more. The chain combines TRBV20-1 with TRBJ2-3, with TRBD1 matching over 8 bases. The CDR3 contains 12 residues. Losses at the gene ends were 3 bases for V and 5 bases for J; bases not matched to a gene: 1. Germline loops: CDR1 DFQATT, CDR2 SNEGSKA (reference sequence). The CDR3 loop reads CSARTGVDTQYF. In DNA form, the CDR3 reads TGCAGTGCTAGGACAGGGGTAGATACGCAGTATTTT.

This clonotype has at least ten counts. This rearrangement joins TRBV5-1 to TRBJ1-1; 9 bases are shared with TRBD1. The trim removed 2 bases at V and 1 base at J, leaving 9 bases unmatched. The length of the CDR3 is 17 residues. CDR1 SGHRS and CDR2 YFSETQ come from the germline V gene. The CDR3 here is CASSFRQGVQANTEAFF. In nucleotides, the CDR3 is TGCGCCAGCAGCTTCAGACAGGGGGTACAAGCGAACACTGAAGCTTTCTTT. Based on the CDR3 plus reference TRBV5-1 and TRBJ1-1, the full variable domain is KAGVTQTPRYLIKTRGQQVTLSCSPISGHRSVSWYQQTPGQGLQFLFEYFSETQRNKGNFPGRFSGRQFSNSRSEMNVSTLELGDSALYLCASSFRQGVQANTEAFFGQGTRLTVV.

This clonotype was seen ten or more times. The rearrangement links TRBV7-2 to TRBJ1-5; D is undetermined. Germline V CDR1 and CDR2: SGHTA, FQGNSA. Trimming took off 4 bases at V and 7 bases at J, with 11 bases between the two ends. The CDR3 contains 13 residues. In DNA, the CDR3 is TGTGCCAGCAGCTGGAAGACTGGACAGCCCCAGCATTTT. Residues: CASSWKTGQPQHF. Filled out from reference TRBV7-2 and TRBJ1-5, the complete variable domain reads GAGVSQSPSNKVTEKGKDVELRCDPISGHTALYWYRQSLGQGLEFLIYFQGNSAPDKSGLPSDRFSAERTGGSVSTLTIQRTQQEDSAVYLCASSWKTGQPQHFGDGTRLSIL.

At least ten counts were recorded for this clonotype. V usage is TRBV4-2 and J usage is TRBJ1-4, with D uncertain. CDR3 size: 14 residues. Trimming removed 2 bases at V and 3 bases at J, with 7 bases between. Germline-derived CDR1 and CDR2 are LGHNA and YNFKEQ. Written as DNA, the CDR3 is TGTGCCAGCAGCCAACAGGCAGCTAATGAAAAACTGTTTTTT. Residues: CASSQQAANEKLFF.

This clonotype was detected many times. V usage is TRBV5-1 and J usage is TRBJ2-1, with 11 positions matching TRBD2. Trimming took 4 bases from V and 6 from J; bases not matched to a gene: 3. The CDR3 covers 14 residues. CDR1 is SGHRS, CDR2 YFSETQ, per germline. CDR3 protein: CASSPGTSGNEQFF. The DNA for the CDR3 is TGCGCCAGCAGCCCCGGGACTAGCGGCAATGAGCAGTTCTTC.